A selection of T cell receptor beta chains follows, all from one sample in a study of regulatory T cells in long-lasting Graves disease. One entry per CDR3 protein, called by TCRdb with MiXCR from the multiplex PCR reads. Of roughly 450,000 distinct CDR3 sequences listed, more than 20% are singletons. The sequences come from peripheral blood mononuclear cells (PBMCs), collected when the disease was refractory, from a patient treated with antithyroid drugs. These receptors originate from a female donor with Graves disease. Both conserved end residues are part of each CDR3. D genes are given only for firm matches. Only some rows state a clone size, as once, few, many or a class for expanded clones.

TRBJ1-2	TRBV7-2	many	.	CASSGWDREISYTF	TGTGCCAGCAGCGGATGGGACCGGGAAATTTCCTACACCTTC
TRBJ2-7	TRBV7-3	many	.	CASSLTTGTYEQYF	TGTGCCAGCAGCTTAACGACAGGTACCTACGAGCAGTACTTC
TRBJ1-5	TRBV2	many	TRBD1	CASSEQGQGLSNQPQHF	TGTGCCAGCAGTGAACAGGGACAGGGCCTTAGCAATCAGCCCCAGCATTTT
TRBJ2-2	TRBV29-1	few	.	CSVGTENTGELFF	TGCAGCGTTGGGACAGAGAACACCGGGGAGCTGTTTTTT
TRBJ1-1	TRBV20-1	many	.	CSARDRTVNTEAFF	TGCAGTGCTAGAGATCGGACGGTGAACACTGAAGCTTTCTTT
TRBJ2-6	TRBV6-1	.	.	CASSTNLGTGANVLTF	TGTGCCAGCAGTACCAATTTGGGGACTGGGGCCAACGTCCTGACTTTC
TRBJ1-4	TRBV7-3	.	TRBD1	CASSRTGGAGEKLFF	TGTGCCAGCAGTCGCACAGGGGGCGCGGGTGAAAAACTGTTTTTT
TRBJ2-5	TRBV27	many	.	CASSPLSHYETQYF	TGTGCCAGCAGTCCCCTGTCGCATTATGAGACCCAGTACTTC
TRBJ1-1	TRBV3-1	many	.	CASSLGVGRAFF	TGTGCCAGCAGCCTGGGGGTTGGCCGGGCTTTCTTT
TRBJ2-7	TRBV27	many	TRBD2	CASSLGRGPYAEQYF	TGTGCCAGCAGTTTAGGGAGGGGCCCGTATGCCGAGCAGTACTTC
TRBJ2-5	TRBV15	few	.	CATSISQQETQYF	TGTGCCACCTCGATTTCGCAGCAAGAGACCCAGTACTTC
TRBJ1-5	TRBV12-3/TRBV12-4	many	.	CASSSLGVNNQPQHF	TGTGCCAGCAGCTCCTTGGGCGTTAACAATCAGCCCCAGCATTTT
TRBJ2-5	TRBV28	many	.	CASSPRLQLQETQYF	TGTGCCAGCAGTCCCCGACTTCAACTCCAAGAGACCCAGTACTTC
TRBJ2-7	TRBV6-4	few	.	CASSYGRRYEQYF	TGTGCCAGCAGTTACGGGAGACGCTACGAGCAGTACTTC
TRBJ2-3	TRBV11-2	.	.	CASTFGGGTDTQYF	TGTGCCAGCACCTTCGGAGGGGGAACAGATACGCAGTATTTT
TRBJ1-1	TRBV3-1	.	.	CASSPSGSINTEAFF	TGTGCCAGCAGCCCTAGTGGTTCCATTAACACTGAAGCTTTCTTT
TRBJ1-1	TRBV28	many	.	CASLRTNTEAFF	TGTGCCAGCTTAAGGACAAACACTGAAGCTTTCTTT
TRBJ2-1	TRBV20-1	.	TRBD2	CSAREIAGGYNEQFF	TGCAGTGCTAGAGAGATAGCGGGAGGATACAATGAGCAGTTCTTC
TRBJ2-7	TRBV5-1	.	TRBD2	CASSLDRDYYEQYF	TGCGCCAGCAGCCTCGACCGGGACTACTACGAGCAGTACTTC
TRBJ2-6	TRBV29-1	.	.	CSVEGHRVSGANVLTF	TGCAGCGTTGAAGGTCACAGGGTGTCCGGGGCCAACGTCCTGACTTTC
TRBJ1-1	TRBV10-3	many	TRBD1	CAISRQGFVTEAFF	TGTGCCATCAGCCGACAGGGTTTCGTCACTGAAGCTTTCTTT
TRBJ1-5	TRBV6-1	many	.	CASSAQGLNQPQHF	TGTGCCAGCAGTGCGCAGGGGCTCAATCAGCCCCAGCATTTT
TRBJ2-1	TRBV7-2	.	TRBD2	CASSFGLAGGQNEQFF	TGTGCCAGCAGCTTCGGACTAGCGGGAGGGCAGAATGAGCAGTTCTTC
TRBJ2-7	TRBV6-2/TRBV6-3	many	TRBD1	CASSSDRGRGYEQYF	TGTGCCAGCAGTTCTGACAGGGGTCGAGGGTACGAGCAGTACTTC
TRBJ1-1	TRBV9	.	.	CASSTHPPGLGRTEAFF	TGTGCCAGCAGCACCCACCCCCCTGGTTTGGGGAGAACTGAAGCTTTCTTT
TRBJ2-7	TRBV6-1	many	.	CASSQGEQYF	TGTGCCAGCTCTCAAGGCGAGCAGTACTTC
TRBJ2-5	TRBV15	.	TRBD1	CATSSQGASQETQYF	TGTGCCACCAGCTCACAGGGGGCCTCCCAGGAGACCCAGTACTTC
TRBJ1-1	TRBV3-1	few	.	CASSPLYRTEAFF	TGTGCCAGCAGCCCCCTTTATCGCACTGAAGCTTTCTTT
TRBJ2-7	TRBV6-2/TRBV6-3	.	TRBD2	CASSSSTSGRAWNEQYF	TGTGCCAGCAGTTCCTCGACTAGCGGGAGGGCTTGGAACGAGCAGTACTTC
TRBJ2-7	TRBV6-2/TRBV6-3	few	.	CASSFPTPQEKWWAYEQYF	TGTGCCAGCAGTTTCCCGACTCCACAGGAGAAATGGTGGGCCTACGAGCAGTACTTC
TRBJ1-5	TRBV19	few	.	CASSIWADGNQPQHF	TGTGCCAGTAGTATATGGGCGGACGGCAATCAGCCCCAGCATTTT
TRBJ1-5	TRBV7-9	few	TRBD1	CASSPGEQGRLVSNQPQHF	TGTGCCAGCAGCCCGGGGGAACAGGGGAGGTTAGTTAGCAATCAGCCCCAGCATTTT
TRBJ2-2	TRBV28	.	.	CASSFRGLGGELFF	TGTGCCAGCAGTTTTAGAGGGCTCGGCGGGGAGCTGTTTTTT
TRBJ1-1	TRBV20-1	many	TRBD1	CSAQWDRDAEAFF	TGCAGTGCTCAGTGGGACAGGGACGCTGAAGCTTTCTTT
TRBJ2-7	TRBV6-1	.	.	CASTPKTSSYEQYF	TGTGCCAGCACCCCTAAGACTAGCTCCTACGAGCAGTACTTC